This T cell receptor beta chain stems from a study of cytomegalovirus exposure and HLA in healthy donors. Study-wide results and limits: Fewer than 20,000 TCR beta sequences were associated with HLA alleles at 0.05 false discovery rate in a later analysis. With later analysis, a missense DCLRE1C variant became linked to TCR beta V- and J-gene trimming.

Points on this clone: What it binds is not known.

Primers: 60 Vbeta forward and 13 Jbeta reverse. In the source study's methods: Later, an analysis found around 77 million unique TCR beta chains, and about 10 million of these were shared. The repertoire was sequenced with immunoSEQ multiplex PCR; TCRdb's copy has only in-frame clones and lacks some. V and J calls and clone size follow that table, whereas D and trimming were derived from the DNA. The sample holds 150,000 to 200,000 clones, 65% to 90% seen once. The length of the CDR3 is 16 residues. V shed 2 bases and J shed 4 bases, with 15 bases lying between them. The V gene's germline CDR1 is SGDLS and CDR2 YYNGEE.

The rearrangement links TRBV9 to TRBJ2-2; possibly TRBD2 for D (5 bases). Specimen: PBMCs. This TCR was recovered from a male donor in good health and CMV-seronegative. CDR3 sequence (DNA): TGTGCCAGCAGCGTGACCCTCCGGGAACGCACCGGGGAGCTGTTTTTT. Its protein is CASSVTLRERTGELFF.